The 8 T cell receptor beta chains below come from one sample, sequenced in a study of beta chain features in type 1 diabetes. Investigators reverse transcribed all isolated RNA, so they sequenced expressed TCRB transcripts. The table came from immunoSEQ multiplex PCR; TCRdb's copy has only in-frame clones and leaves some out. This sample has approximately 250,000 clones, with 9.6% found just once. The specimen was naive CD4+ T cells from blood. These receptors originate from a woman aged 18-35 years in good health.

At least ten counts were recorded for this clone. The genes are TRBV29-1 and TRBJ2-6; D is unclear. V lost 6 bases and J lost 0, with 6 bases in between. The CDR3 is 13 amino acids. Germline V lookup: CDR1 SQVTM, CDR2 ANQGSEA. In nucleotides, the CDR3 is TGCAGCGTGTCGTACTCTGGGGCCAACGTCCTGACTTTC. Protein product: CSVSYSGANVLTF.

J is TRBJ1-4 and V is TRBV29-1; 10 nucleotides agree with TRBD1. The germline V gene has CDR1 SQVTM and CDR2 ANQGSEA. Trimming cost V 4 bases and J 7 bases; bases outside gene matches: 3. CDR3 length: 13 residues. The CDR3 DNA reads TGCAGCGTTGGGACAGGGGGGGGTGAAAAACTGTTTTTT. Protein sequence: CSVGTGGGEKLFF.

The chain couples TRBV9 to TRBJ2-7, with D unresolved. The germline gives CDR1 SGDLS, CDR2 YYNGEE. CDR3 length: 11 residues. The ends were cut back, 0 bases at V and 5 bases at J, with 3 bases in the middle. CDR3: CASSVGHEQYF. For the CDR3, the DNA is TGTGCCAGCAGCGTAGGGCACGAGCAGTACTTC.

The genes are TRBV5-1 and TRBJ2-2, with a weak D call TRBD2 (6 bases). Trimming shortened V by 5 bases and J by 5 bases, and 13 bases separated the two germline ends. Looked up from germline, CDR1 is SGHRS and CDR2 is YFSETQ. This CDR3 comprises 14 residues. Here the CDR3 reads CASSVSAGTGELFF. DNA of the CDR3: TGCGCCAGCAGTGTTAGCGCGGGAACCGGGGAGCTGTTTTTT.

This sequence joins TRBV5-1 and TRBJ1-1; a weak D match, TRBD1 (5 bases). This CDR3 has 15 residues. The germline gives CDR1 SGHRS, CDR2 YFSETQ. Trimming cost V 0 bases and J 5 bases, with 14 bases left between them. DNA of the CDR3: TGCGCCAGCAGCTTGGTCGGGGGAGTCGGGACTGAAGCTTTCTTT. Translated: CASSLVGGVGTEAFF.

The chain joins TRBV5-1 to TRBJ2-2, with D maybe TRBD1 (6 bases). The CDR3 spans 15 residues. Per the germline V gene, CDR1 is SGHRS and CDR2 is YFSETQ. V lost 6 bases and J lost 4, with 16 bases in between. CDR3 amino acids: CASKGTGPSTGELFF. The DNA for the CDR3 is TGCGCCAGCAAAGGCACAGGGCCGAGCACCGGGGAGCTGTTTTTT.

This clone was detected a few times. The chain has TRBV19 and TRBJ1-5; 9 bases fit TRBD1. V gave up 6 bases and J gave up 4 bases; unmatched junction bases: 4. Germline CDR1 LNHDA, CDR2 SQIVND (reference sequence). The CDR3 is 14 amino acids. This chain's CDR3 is CASSMTGGNQPQHF. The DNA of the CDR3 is TGTGCCAGTAGCATGACAGGGGGGAATCAGCCCCAGCATTTT.

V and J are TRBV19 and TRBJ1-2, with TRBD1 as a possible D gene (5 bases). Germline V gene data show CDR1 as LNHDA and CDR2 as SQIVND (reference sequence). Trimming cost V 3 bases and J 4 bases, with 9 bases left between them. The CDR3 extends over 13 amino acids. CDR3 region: CASSMAGLYGYTF. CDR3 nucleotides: TGTGCCAGTAGTATGGCGGGACTCTATGGCTACACCTTC.